The present TCR beta chain was sequenced within a study of regulatory T cells in long-lasting Graves disease. Trimming took 2 bases from V and 6 from J, leaving 17 bases between them. The CDR3 covers 15 residues. The germline V gene encodes CDR1 MNHEY and CDR2 SVGEGT. Time point of the sample: persistent/refractory GD, antithyroid drugs over 5 years with positive TRAb. RNA from PBMCs was the source of the TCR library. CDR3 regions were amplified by Arm-PCR using iRepertoire HTBI primers to build TCR beta libraries. TCRdb re-called the multiplex PCR reads through MiXCR, storing one row per CDR3 protein. The sample carries 700,000 or so distinct CDR3 sequences, about 30% recorded once. Study-level results: Persistent Graves' patients showed reduced TCR diversity versus newly diagnosed patients.

Only a few counts were recorded for this clonotype. No antigen is known for it. This chain uses TRBV6-2 or TRBV6-3 with TRBJ2-7; possible D gene TRBD1, 6 bases. The material sequenced was peripheral blood mononuclear cells (PBMCs), taken when the disease was refractory, from a patient treated with antithyroid drugs. The TCR originated in a female donor with Graves disease. The CDR3 protein is CASSYGAGEFGEQYF. The CDR3 DNA reads TGTGCCAGCAGTTACGGAGCAGGGGAATTCGGCGAGCAGTACTTC.